A selection of T cell receptor beta chains follows, all from one sample in a study of shared clonotypes between healthy human individuals. Sequenced by immunoSEQ multiplex PCR; TCRdb stores in-frame clones only, minus some. The sample includes about 520,000 clones, around 80% of them seen just once. Sequencing input: PBMCs. These receptors were taken from a woman in her 40s in good health. Some clones in this sample may be carry-over from other donors' samples. Each CDR3 is given with its conserved first and last residue. Each record gives: clone size, J gene, D gene, V gene, CDR3 DNA, CDR3 protein. The D gene is left open where the match is weak. Clone size is given for some rows only: seen once, a few or many times, or a class if the clone is expanded.

>NA|TRBJ2-5|TRBD2|TRBV10-3
TGTGCCATCAGTGAGTCGGGACTAGCGGAACGTAAAGAGGCCCAGTACTTC
CAISESGLAERKEAQYF
>NA|TRBJ2-3|NA|TRBV11-3
TGTGCCAGCAGCTTAGACAGGACGACAGATACGCAGTATTTT
CASSLDRTTDTQYF
>NA|TRBJ1-5|TRBD1|TRBV18
TGTGCCAGCTCACCTGGTTGGGACAGGGACCCTTATAGCAATCAGCCCCAGCATTTT
CASSPGWDRDPYSNQPQHF
>NA|TRBJ2-5|NA|TRBV7-8
TGTGCCAGCAGCTCCAGAGAGACCCAGTACTTC
CASSSRETQYF
>NA|TRBJ2-5|NA|TRBV5-8
TGTGCCAGCAGCCCGGGAAGGGACCAAGAGACCCAGTACTTC
CASSPGRDQETQYF
>NA|TRBJ2-7|TRBD2|TRBV18
TGTGCCAGCTCACCAGGCGGGAGGGCCTCCTACGAGCAGTACTTC
CASSPGGRASYEQYF
>NA|TRBJ2-5|NA|TRBV7-3
TGTGCCAGCAGCTTAACGGGAGCCCAAGAGACCCAGTACTTC
CASSLTGAQETQYF
>few|TRBJ2-7|NA|TRBV29-1
TGCAGCGTGGGGGTGACCCTCGAGCAGTACTTC
CSVGVTLEQYF
>few|TRBJ2-5|NA|TRBV7-2
TGTGCCAGCAGCGCCGTTAGCGCCGAGACCCAGTACTTC
CASSAVSAETQYF
>NA|TRBJ1-2|TRBD1|TRBV6-1
TGTGCCAGCAGTGAAGCAACGGGACAGTTGGACGGCTACACCTTC
CASSEATGQLDGYTF
>NA|TRBJ2-7|TRBD2|TRBV5-1
TGCGCCAGCAGCTCTGGGGCGGGAGGAATCTACGAGCAGTACTTC
CASSSGAGGIYEQYF
>NA|TRBJ1-2|NA|TRBV7-2
TGTGCCAGCAGCTTTTTGACAGTAGCTAACTATGGCTACACCTTC
CASSFLTVANYGYTF
>NA|TRBJ2-5|TRBD2|TRBV7-2
TGTGCCAGCAAGCCTAGCGGGATTCAAGAGACCCAGTACTTC
CASKPSGIQETQYF
>NA|TRBJ1-2|NA|TRBV5-1
TGCGCCAGCAGCTTGGGGTCAGGGGACTATGGCTACACCTTC
CASSLGSGDYGYTF
>NA|TRBJ2-7|TRBD2|TRBV28
TGTGCCAGCAGTTTAGGGCCTAGCGGGAGTTACGAGCAGTACTTC
CASSLGPSGSYEQYF
>NA|TRBJ1-6|TRBD1|TRBV10-2
TGCGCCAGCACGGACAGGGGAGATTCACCCCTCCACTTT
CASTDRGDSPLHF
>NA|TRBJ2-7|TRBD1|TRBV18
TGTGCCAGCTCACCCGGGACAGGGTTGTACGAGCAGTACTTC
CASSPGTGLYEQYF
>NA|TRBJ2-3|NA|TRBV18
TGTGCCAGCTCACCTGGGAGCACAGATACGCAGTATTTT
CASSPGSTDTQYF
>few|TRBJ1-5|NA|TRBV4-2
TGTGCCAGCAGCCAAGATCGGGGGGGGAAAAGGCCCCAGCATTTT
CASSQDRGGKRPQHF
>NA|TRBJ2-2|NA|TRBV5-4
TGTGCCAGCAGCTTGGATCCAGGGTACACCGGGGAGCTGTTTTTT
CASSLDPGYTGELFF
>NA|TRBJ1-1|NA|TRBV19
TGTGCCAGTAGTATAGATCGGGGAGGGGACACTGAAGCTTTCTTT
CASSIDRGGDTEAFF
>NA|TRBJ2-7|NA|TRBV27
TGTGCCAGCAGTTTAGGGGGTAACAGCTACGAGCAGTACTTC
CASSLGGNSYEQYF
>NA|TRBJ2-5|NA|TRBV28
TGTGCCAGCAGTCTACTCTCGACCCACAGGGCTCAAGAGACCCAGTACTTC
CASSLLSTHRAQETQYF
>once|TRBJ2-7|NA|TRBV10-1
TGCGCCAGCAGTAGCCGGGACTACGAGCAGTACTTC
CASSSRDYEQYF
>NA|TRBJ1-1|TRBD1|TRBV29-1
TGCAGCGCCAGGGACAGGGAAACTGAAGCTTTCTTT
CSARDRETEAFF
>many|TRBJ1-5|NA|TRBV18
TGTGCCAGCTCACCCCCGGGAAGGTCAGGGCATCAGCCCCAGCATTTT
CASSPPGRSGHQPQHF
>NA|TRBJ2-3|NA|TRBV5-4
TGTGCCAGCAGCTTGGCCGGAACTAGGGGCACAGATACGCAGTATTTT
CASSLAGTRGTDTQYF
>NA|TRBJ2-1|NA|TRBV9
TGTGCCAGCAGCGTTGTCGGGAGTGGAAATGAGCAGTTCTTC
CASSVVGSGNEQFF